The T cell receptor (beta chain) under discussion was sequenced for a study of T cells after yellow fever vaccination. There are a few counts of this clonotype. The antigen remains unidentified. Study findings and constraints: Clones from primary vaccination mostly reappeared after the booster (around 97% CD4, approximately 88% CD8). Among all clonotypes, a small share was observed in both CD4 and CD8 compartments. The secondary response was weaker, and its peak arrived faster, on day 5 versus 15.

Universal primer sites and UMIs were introduced during 5'RACE template-switching synthesis of TCR cDNA. Via MiXCR, TCRdb re-called the 5' RACE reads, giving one row per CDR3 protein. This sample has over 250,000 distinct CDR3 sequences; around 5.2% occur once, and the top ten carry approximately 3.5%. This CDR3 has 13 residues. Germline V gives CDR1 SGHTA, CDR2 FQGNSA. The V and J ends lost 4 bases and 2 bases respectively, with 6 bases between them. This clonotype was sampled from a man younger than 30 who received the YFV17D yellow fever vaccine. The chain has TRBV7-2 and TRBJ1-3; the D is unclear. Sequencing was performed on CD4+ T cells sorted from PBMCs, taken on the day of the yellow fever booster vaccination. The CDR3 bases are TGTGCCAGCAGCTACCAGGCTGGAAACACCATATATTTT. Its protein product is CASSYQAGNTIYF.